The clone carrying this TCR beta chain was counted many times. The antigen is not known. This sample was included in a study of T cells in Graves' hyperthyroidism and ophthalmopathy. Study-wide points: The majority of expanded thyroid clonotypes above 0.001 also appeared in blood. Separating ophthalmopathy from stable hyperthyroidism was achieved by a 13 V-J model.

TCR beta CDR3 regions were amplified from RNA transcripts. Carried out on the TCR CDR3, a first-round RT-PCR used the HTBI primer set. One entry per CDR3 protein results from TCRdb running MiXCR on the multiplex PCR reads. The sample lists about 520,000 distinct CDR3 sequences, around 22% occurring once. The ends lost 5 bases at V and 1 base at J; junction bases unmatched: 5. The CDR3 runs to 15 residues. The germline CDR1 and CDR2 sequences are LNHDA and SQIVND (reference sequence). Ophthalmopathy cases scored 3 or more on the Clinical Activity Score and 4 or more on NOSPECS grade, with duration below 3 months. Exclusions: uncontrolled infection, other autoimmune disease, pregnancy, lactation.

The chain joins TRBV19 to TRBJ1-1; 9 bases match TRBD1. Sequenced sample: blood. This receptor was obtained from a woman aged 30 to 39 with Graves' ophthalmopathy. The CDR3 loop reads CASSSQTGGNTEAFF. The DNA for the CDR3 is TGTGCCAGTAGTTCGCAGACAGGGGGGAACACTGAAGCTTTCTTT. The variable domain in full, completed from reference TRBV19 and TRBJ1-1, reads DGGITQSPKYLFRKEGQNVTLSCEQNLNHDAMYWYRQDPGQGLRLIYYSQIVNDFQKGDIAEGYSVSREKKESFPLTVTSAQKNPTAFYLCASSSQTGGNTEAFFGQGTRLTVV.